Below, 30 T cell receptor beta chains from the same sample are listed, as sequenced in a study of graft-versus-host responses after intestinal transplantation. Clones were read by immunoSEQ multiplex PCR, and TCRdb kept only the in-frame ones, dropping some. The sample lists approximately 99,000 clones; 75% to 95% were seen once. These receptors are not linked to any known antigen. The sequencing here drew on unstimulated CD4+ T cells sorted from spleen or lymph node cells, taken before transplant. Receptor source: a human donor who was the organ donor for an intestinal transplant.

This chain links TRBV29-1 with TRBJ2-3; the match to TRBD2 covers 7 bases. Germline values: CDR1 SQVTM, CDR2 ANQGSEA. The junction had 3 bases not matched to a gene; V was cut back by 5 bases and J by 1 base. This CDR3 is built from 13 residues. CDR3 sequence: CSVSSGGTDTQYF. Here the CDR3 DNA reads TGCAGCGTTTCGAGCGGGGGCACAGATACGCAGTATTTT.

The chain is built from TRBV7-3 and TRBJ2-1; 8 positions match TRBD2. From germline, CDR1 is SGHTA and CDR2 FQGTGA. The CDR3 contains 15 residues. The V and J ends lost 2 bases and 0 bases, in that order; junction bases with no gene match: 0. Here the CDR3 DNA reads TGTGCCAGCAGCTTAGGGACTAGCTCCTACAATGAGCAGTTCTTC. Amino acid sequence: CASSLGTSSYNEQFF.

The rearrangement uses TRBV5-1 and TRBJ2-3, with 11 bases fitting TRBD2. V lost 2 bases to trimming and J lost 7 bases; unmatched junction nucleotides: 15. Germline V gene data show CDR1 as SGHRS and CDR2 as YFSETQ. This CDR3 is 18 amino acids long. CDR3 sequence reads: CASSFALAGDRRLNTQYF. Here the CDR3 DNA reads TGCGCCAGCAGCTTTGCACTAGCGGGGGACCGCCGCCTGAATACGCAGTATTTT.

The chain couples TRBV10-3 to TRBJ1-5; TRBD1 might be the D (6 bases). Looked up from germline, CDR1 is ENHRY and CDR2 is SYGVKD. The CDR3 loop spans 14 amino acids. Trimming stripped 0 bases from V and 7 bases from J, with 10 bases between. The CDR3 nucleotides are TGTGCCATCAGTGAGTCAGGGGGTTGGCAGCCCCAGCATTTT. Translation gives CAISESGGWQPQHF.

V gene TRBV2 combines with J gene TRBJ2-3; no reliable D call. Trimming shortened V by 4 bases and J by 3 bases, and 11 bases separated the two germline ends. The CDR3 is 14 amino acids. CDR1 is SNHLY and CDR2 is FYNNEI in the germline V gene. CDR3 residues: CASSANSGTDTQYF. CDR3 in DNA: TGTGCCAGCAGTGCTAACAGTGGAACAGATACGCAGTATTTT.

This clone was observed once. Its ends do not fully match the called genes, so a read error is possible. V is TRBV4-2 and J is TRBJ2-2; 9 bases are shared with TRBD2. Germline V gene lookup returns CDR1 LGHNA and CDR2 YNFKEQ. This CDR3 spans 17 amino acids. In DNA form, the CDR3 reads TGTGCCAGCAGTCAAGGGTCCACGGCTAGCGGGGACGGGGAGCTGTTTTTT. Its protein product is CASSQGSTASGDGELFF.

The rearrangement links TRBV6-1 to TRBJ1-2; TRBD1 matches at 8 bases. The germline V gene encodes CDR1 MNHNS and CDR2 SASEGT. Trimming at V came to 6 bases and at J to 3 bases, leaving 3 bases not matched to a gene. This CDR3 comprises 13 residues. The CDR3 reads CASRAQGDYGYTF. The CDR3 DNA sequence: TGTGCCAGCAGGGCACAGGGGGACTATGGCTACACCTTC.

V gene TRBV4-3 combines with J gene TRBJ1-6, with D maybe TRBD1 (5 bases). Germline values: CDR1 LGHNA, CDR2 YSLEER. V lost 0 bases and J lost 2, with 14 bases in between. The CDR3 is made up of 18 amino acids. The CDR3 reads CASSQDLPGGAYNSPLHF. CDR3 DNA: TGCGCCAGCAGCCAAGATCTTCCCGGGGGTGCCTATAATTCACCCCTCCACTTT.

The sample holds one count of this clone. The gene calls are TRBV4-3 and TRBJ2-3; possibly TRBD2 for D (6 bases). Trimming left V 0 bases short and J 1 base short, with 8 bases between. The germline V gene encodes CDR1 LGHNA and CDR2 YSLEER. This CDR3 region has 15 residues. CDR3 bases: TGCGCCAGCAGCCAAGATCCGGGGGGCACAGATACGCAGTATTTT. This translates into CASSQDPGGTDTQYF.

This chain joins TRBV18 and TRBJ1-2; possibly TRBD1 for D (5 bases). Germline V gene lookup returns CDR1 KGHSH and CDR2 LQKENI. Trimming stripped 6 bases from V and 3 bases from J, with 14 bases between. The CDR3 covers 14 residues. CDR3 coding DNA: TGTGCCAGCTCCGCTGGGACTAAGGACTATGGCTACACCTTC. This sequence encodes CASSAGTKDYGYTF.

The chain's CDR3 is CASSGLGQLYEKLFF. CDR3 nucleotides: TGTGCCAGCAGTGGGCTGGGACAGCTCTATGAAAAACTGTTTTTT. V usage is TRBV27 and J usage is TRBJ1-4; 7 positions match TRBD1. The CDR3 extends over 15 amino acids. Per the germline V gene, CDR1 is MNHEY and CDR2 is SMNVEV (reference sequence). V lost 5 bases, J lost 6 bases, and 9 bases stayed unmatched.

This clone was observed a single time. The chain links TRBV4-1 to TRBJ1-4; D is unresolved. Germline V gene sequence: CDR1 MGHRA, CDR2 YSYEKL. Trimming removed 0 bases at V and 4 bases at J, with 9 bases between. The CDR3 sequence is 15 residues long. The chain's CDR3 is CASSQDSGVNEKLFF. The CDR3 DNA is TGCGCCAGCAGCCAAGATTCGGGAGTTAATGAAAAACTGTTTTTT.

This chain joins TRBV5-4 and TRBJ2-7; 9 bases agree with TRBD1. The V gene's germline CDR1 is SGHNT and CDR2 YYREEE (reference sequence). The CDR3 sequence is 15 residues long. V lost 0 bases to trimming and J lost 0 bases; unmatched junction nucleotides: 1. The CDR3 DNA reads TGTGCCAGCAGCTTGGGACAGGGGGTCTCCTACGAGCAGTACTTC. Translated, it gives CASSLGQGVSYEQYF.

This clone showed up just once. The rearrangement joins TRBV2 to TRBJ2-3; perhaps TRBD1 as D (6 bases). This CDR3 contains 13 residues. The V gene's germline CDR1 is SNHLY and CDR2 FYNNEI. Trimming pared 6 bases from V and 7 bases from J, leaving 14 bases between. CDR3 DNA sequence: TGTGCCAGCAGCGAGGGGGTTTCGAATACGCAGTATTTT. It specifies CASSEGVSNTQYF.

The chain combines TRBV7-9 with TRBJ1-5; 8 nucleotides align to TRBD1. The V gene's germline CDR1 is SEHNR and CDR2 FQNEAQ (reference sequence). Trimming removed 4 bases from V and 6 bases from J; junction bases left unmatched: 5. The CDR3 runs 14 residues. The CDR3 DNA reads as TGTGCCAGCAGCTCAGACAGGGGTTTTCAGCCCCAGCATTTT. This gives the protein CASSSDRGFQPQHF.

The genes are TRBV4-3 and TRBJ1-5; tentative D call: TRBD1 (5 bases). The germline gives CDR1 LGHNA, CDR2 YSLEER. The CDR3 totals 15 residues. Trimming removed 0 bases at V and 6 bases at J, with 12 bases between. CDR3 nucleotide sequence: TGCGCCAGCAGCCAAGATCTGGGGGGGACTCAGCCCCAGCATTTT. Protein: CASSQDLGGTQPQHF.

The V call is TRBV5-6, the J call TRBJ2-7; D might be TRBD2 (6 bases). The germline V gene has CDR1 SGHDT and CDR2 YYEEEE. V lost 0 bases to trimming and J lost 4 bases, with 8 bases between them. The length of the CDR3 is 13 residues. Here the CDR3 reads CASSLVGTYEQYF. The CDR3 DNA reads as TGTGCCAGCAGCTTGGTTGGGACTTACGAGCAGTACTTC.

The J gene is TRBJ1-1, the V gene TRBV5-4, with TRBD1 matching over 7 bases. V shed 5 bases, J shed 2 bases, and the junction held 6 bases outside the gene matches. There are 14 residues in the CDR3. The germline CDR1 and CDR2 sequences are SGHNT and YYREEE (reference sequence). CDR3 bases: TGTGCCAGCAGGCCGGGGACAGCTAACACTGAAGCTTTCTTT. Amino acid sequence: CASRPGTANTEAFF.

The chain uses TRBV2 and TRBJ1-6, with TRBD1 matching over 7 bases. Trimming cost V 5 bases and J 9 bases; bases outside gene matches: 4. This CDR3 contains 13 residues. Germline V CDR1 and CDR2: SNHLY, FYNNEI. The CDR3 nucleotides read TGTGCCAGCAGTAATGACAGGGCTTCACCCCTCCACTTT. Protein sequence: CASSNDRASPLHF.

The chain has TRBV4-3 and TRBJ1-6; 7 bases are a match to TRBD1. CDR1 and CDR2 from the germline V gene are LGHNA and YSLEER. The CDR3 runs to 15 residues. The ends lost 3 bases at V and 5 bases at J; junction bases unmatched: 4. The CDR3 sequence is CASSHSGTDNSPLHF. Written as DNA, the CDR3 is TGCGCCAGCAGCCACTCCGGGACAGATAATTCACCCCTCCACTTT.

This clone was picked up a small number of times. The chain is built from TRBV6-1 and TRBJ1-2; 8 bases fit TRBD1. This CDR3 is 14 amino acids long. V lost 7 bases to trimming and J lost 7 bases; unmatched junction nucleotides: 11. Germline values: CDR1 MNHNS, CDR2 SASEGT. The CDR3, as DNA: TGTGCCAGCATGGAGGACAGGGTGAGTGGTGGCTACACCTTC. Translating gives CASMEDRVSGGYTF.

V gene TRBV4-1 combines with J gene TRBJ1-2, with a tentative D call TRBD1 (5 bases). Deletions cut 1 base from V and 4 bases from J, with 16 bases between. The CDR3 runs to 16 residues. Germline CDR1 MGHRA, CDR2 YSYEKL. Here the CDR3 reads CASSQGGGTPFYGYTF. DNA for the CDR3: TGCGCCAGCAGCCAAGGAGGAGGGACCCCCTTCTATGGCTACACCTTC.

J is TRBJ1-1 and V is TRBV11-2, with no clear D. Germline V CDR1 and CDR2: SGHAT, FQNNGV. The CDR3 extends over 13 amino acids. Trimming took off 2 bases at V and 4 bases at J, with 8 bases between the two ends. The CDR3 bases are TGTGCCAGCAGCTTAAGAGGTCCCACTGAAGCTTTCTTT. Amino acids: CASSLRGPTEAFF.

On this clone itself: A junction boundary mismatches the germline segment, possibly from a read error. This chain joins TRBV7-2 and TRBJ1-2; 9 nucleotides align to TRBD1. The CDR3 runs 15 residues. Germline V gene sequence: CDR1 SGHTA, CDR2 FQGNSA. The CDR3 nucleotides are TGTGCCAGCAGCTCCCGGGACAGGGATGGTTATGTCTACACCTTC. It codes for CASSSRDRDGYVYTF.

J is TRBJ2-1 and V is TRBV7-3; D is unresolved. Trimming left V 5 bases short and J 7 bases short, with 12 bases between. The CDR3 is 13 residues long. Germline CDR1 SGHTA, CDR2 FQGTGA. The CDR3 region has the DNA TGTGCCAGCAGCCCCCCTTCGAGTAATGAGCAGTTCTTC. Its translation: CASSPPSSNEQFF.

The chain recombines TRBV15 with TRBJ2-5, with D possibly being TRBD1 (5 bases). Trimming stripped 3 bases from V and 4 bases from J, with 6 bases between. Germline CDR1 reads LNHNV; CDR2 reads YYDKDF (reference sequence). The CDR3 extends over 12 amino acids. The CDR3 here is CATSRGPETQYF. As DNA, the CDR3 is TGTGCCACCAGCAGGGGGCCAGAGACCCAGTACTTC. Filled out from reference TRBV15 and TRBJ2-5, the complete variable domain reads DAMVIQNPRYQVTQFGKPVTLSCSQTLNHNVMYWYQQKSSQAPKLLFHYYDKDFNNEADTPDNFQSRRPNTSFCFLDIRSPGLGDTAMYLCATSRGPETQYFGPGTRLLVL.

The V gene is TRBV25-1, the J gene TRBJ1-6; D gene uncertain. Germline CDR1 and CDR2: MGHDK and SYGVNS. The CDR3 covers 14 residues. Trimming stripped 6 bases from V and 6 bases from J, with 12 bases between. CDR3 DNA: TGTGCCAGCAGCCCGGGAGTCTTTAATTCACCCCTCCACTTT. It yields the protein CASSPGVFNSPLHF.

The V call is TRBV18, the J call TRBJ2-5; TRBD2 matches 7 bases. Germline lookup yields CDR1 KGHSH and CDR2 LQKENI. V gave up 1 base and J gave up 7 bases; unmatched junction bases: 6. This CDR3 has 14 amino acids. This chain's CDR3 is CASSPLPREGTQYF. The CDR3 DNA follows: TGTGCCAGCTCACCACTTCCCAGGGAGGGGACCCAGTACTTC.

The rearrangement links TRBV6-6 to TRBJ1-1; D remains ambiguous. This CDR3 has 13 amino acids. Trimming pared 0 bases from V and 6 bases from J, leaving 8 bases between. The germline V gene encodes CDR1 MNHNY and CDR2 SVGAGI (reference sequence). The CDR3 DNA follows: TGTGCCAGCAGTTACTCGACTTCTGCTGAAGCTTTCTTT. Its protein is CASSYSTSAEAFF.

This chain links TRBV18 with TRBJ2-2; a weak D match, TRBD2 (5 bases). The V end lost 3 bases, the J end lost 0 bases, and 11 bases lay between the germline ends. The CDR3 has 16 residues. From germline, CDR1 is KGHSH and CDR2 LQKENI. The CDR3 region has the DNA TGTGCCAGCTCACCGGGAGTCCCTCCGAACACCGGGGAGCTGTTTTTT. Translation: CASSPGVPPNTGELFF.